This entry concerns a single T cell receptor (beta chain). CDR3 length equals 14 residues. Per germline, CDR1 LNHDA and CDR2 SQIVND (reference sequence). With 10 bases clipped from V and 8 bases from J, the junction kept 13 bases outside the gene matches. The data belong to a study of OX40 agonist ivuxolimab in advanced cancers. This table comes from immunoSEQ multiplex PCR, and its TCRdb copy is limited to in-frame clones, with some not included. In the table there are about 79,000 clones, approximately 85% of which are singletons. This clonotype was sampled from an adult with an advanced solid tumor such as melanoma, head and neck, liver or kidney cancer. The chain recombines TRBV19 with TRBJ1-4; 7 positions agree with TRBD1. Sequences were derived from CD4+ or CD8+ T cells sorted from blood, sampled in a trial of the OX40 agonist ivuxolimab. CDR3 in DNA: TGTGCCACCGCACGCAGGGGGTTAGGGGAAAAACTGTTTTTT. Translated, it gives CATARRGLGEKLFF.